A selection of T cell receptor beta chains follows, all from one sample in a study of blood T cell repertoires in COVID-19. Sequencing used immunoSEQ multiplex PCR; TCRdb keeps in-frame clones, though not all of them. There are about 220,000 clones in the sample; 80% to 90% occur only once, and 4.7% lies in the top ten. The sequenced material came from peripheral blood. All receptors come from a woman in her 70s with acute or convalescent COVID-19. The CDR3 runs from the conserved cysteine through the conserved F or W. The order of the fields is V gene, D gene, J gene, CDR3 length, clone size, CDR3 DNA, CDR3 protein. D genes are given only for firm matches. Clone sizes are given selectively: once, few, many, or a class where the clone is expanded.

>TRBV5-1|.|TRBJ1-1|14|.
TGCGCCAGCAGCTGGTTCACGGAGGGCACTGAAGCTTTCTTT
CASSWFTEGTEAFF
>TRBV4-2|.|TRBJ1-4|15|once
TGTGCCAGCAGCCAAGTCTCGGGGGTAGGGGAAAAACTGTTTTTT
CASSQVSGVGEKLFF
>TRBV7-2|.|TRBJ1-6|15|few
TGTGCCAGCAGCTCCCAACTAGGGACTTCTGGGCTCCTCCACTTT
CASSSQLGTSGLLHF
>TRBV3-1/TRBV3-2|TRBD2|TRBJ2-5|15|.
TGTGCCAGCAGCCATGCCGGGACTATTGTAGAGACCCAGTACTTC
CASSHAGTIVETQYF
>TRBV10-2|TRBD1|TRBJ1-3|15|.
TGCGCCAGCAGTGGGGGACAGGGGAATGGAAACACCATATATTTT
CASSGGQGNGNTIYF
>TRBV4-2|.|TRBJ1-2|13|.
TGTGCCAGCAGCCAAGAGGGGGGATATGGCTACACCTTC
CASSQEGGYGYTF
>TRBV19|.|TRBJ1-1|12|.
TGTGCCAGTACCTGGGACGGAGGGGAAGCTTTCTTT
CASTWDGGEAFF
>TRBV7-8|TRBD1|TRBJ2-7|12|.
TGTGCCAGCAGCCGGGACAGAAGCGAGCAGTACTTC
CASSRDRSEQYF
>TRBV19|TRBD1|TRBJ1-5|17|.
TGTGCCAGTAGTATTCCCGGGACAGGTAGATTTGGTCAGCCCCAGCATTTT
CASSIPGTGRFGQPQHF
>TRBV29-1|.|TRBJ2-7|12|.
TGCAGCGCCACAGGGTTCTCCTACGAGCAGTACTTC
CSATGFSYEQYF
>TRBV5-1|TRBD1|TRBJ1-2|16|.
TGCGCCAGCAGCTTGGGGGCCCTACAGGGGTCTGATGGCTACACCTTC
CASSLGALQGSDGYTF
>TRBV28|TRBD1|TRBJ1-2|12|.
TGTGCCAGCAGTTTTCCCCTGGACAGGACTTTCTTC
CASSFPLDRTFF
>TRBV2|TRBD2|TRBJ2-1|14|.
TGTGCCAGCAGGGACCCGACTAGCTCCAATGAGCAGTTCTTC
CASRDPTSSNEQFF
>TRBV7-2|TRBD2|TRBJ2-1|16|.
TGTGCCAGCAGCTTAGGTCTAGCGGGGGGGGTCTCGATTTTGTTCTTC
CASSLGLAGGVSILFF
>TRBV7-2|.|TRBJ1-2|12|.
TGTGCCAGCAGCGCGTACTTTTATGGCTACACCTTC
CASSAYFYGYTF
>TRBV6-6|.|TRBJ1-2|16|once
TGTGCCAGCAGTCTCGCTACCGGGACAACTAACTATGGCTACACCTTC
CASSLATGTTNYGYTF
>TRBV3-1/TRBV3-2|TRBD1|TRBJ1-2|15|.
TGTGCCAGCAGCCAAGCCACAGGGGGCGGGTATGGCTACACCTTC
CASSQATGGGYGYTF
>TRBV11-2|TRBD1|TRBJ1-6|14|.
TGTGCCAGCAGCTTCGGACAGGGGGGCTCACCCCTCCACTTT
CASSFGQGGSPLHF
>TRBV5-1|TRBD1|TRBJ2-7|16|.
TGCGCCAGCAGCTTGGATACGGGACAGGGGGCCTACGAGCAGTACTTC
CASSLDTGQGAYEQYF
>TRBV25-1|.|TRBJ1-5|14|.
TGTGCCAGCAGCCCCGACAGGTTCAATCAGCCCCAGCATTTT
CASSPDRFNQPQHF
>TRBV27|TRBD1|TRBJ1-5|16|.
TGTGCCAGCAGGCGAGAGGGACAGTACCTCAATCAGCCCCAGCATTTT
CASRREGQYLNQPQHF
>TRBV14|TRBD1|TRBJ2-7|14|.
TGTGCCAGCAGCCAAGCGTCAGGGGGCTACGAGCAGTACTTC
CASSQASGGYEQYF
>TRBV6-2/TRBV6-3|TRBD1|TRBJ1-1|17|.
TGTGCCAGCAGTTACCCGGGGACAGCTCATCAGAACACTGAAGCTTTCTTT
CASSYPGTAHQNTEAFF
>TRBV2|.|TRBJ1-6|14|once
TGTGCCAGCAGTGAAAGAGCGAGGGCTGGACCCCTCCACTTT
CASSERARAGPLHF
>TRBV3-1/TRBV3-2|TRBD2|TRBJ2-7|13|.
TGTGCCAGCAGCCAAGGGACTAGCGGCGAGCAGTACTTC
CASSQGTSGEQYF
>TRBV7-9|.|TRBJ1-1|13|.
TGTGCCAGCAGCTCCCAACAGGGTTCTGAAGCTTTCTTT
CASSSQQGSEAFF
>TRBV4-1|.|TRBJ1-1|15|.
TGCGCCAGCAGCCAAGGACAACAGTCTAACACTGAAGCTTTCTTT
CASSQGQQSNTEAFF
>TRBV5-1|TRBD2|TRBJ2-7|17|.
TGCGCCAGCAGCTTAGGGTCAGCGGGGACCCGCTCCTACGAGCAGTACTTC
CASSLGSAGTRSYEQYF
>TRBV20-1|.|TRBJ1-5|16|.
TGCAGTGCTAGTGGCCGTGGGGGGTATAGCAATCAGCCCCAGCATTTT
CSASGRGGYSNQPQHF
>TRBV5-4|.|TRBJ2-6|18|once
TGTGCCAGCAGCGGAGGGGCAGGGGGACCCCCTGGGGCCAACGTCCTGACTTTC
CASSGGAGGPPGANVLTF
>TRBV7-9|.|TRBJ1-4|15|.
TGTGCCAGCAGCCCGCGCCTAGACTCTAATGAAAAACTGTTTTTT
CASSPRLDSNEKLFF
>TRBV4-2|.|TRBJ2-7|14|once
TGTGCCAGCGATCCGGAGAGAGAATTCTACGAGCAGTACTTC
CASDPEREFYEQYF
>TRBV7-2|TRBD2|TRBJ2-3|15|.
TGTGCCAGCAGCAGAGGCGGGGGGGTGGCAGATACGCAGTATTTT
CASSRGGGVADTQYF
>TRBV10-1|TRBD1|TRBJ1-2|13|.
TGCGCCAGCAGCCGGACAGGGTTAGAAGGCTACACCTTC
CASSRTGLEGYTF
>TRBV19|TRBD1|TRBJ2-6|17|.
TGTGCCAGTAGTATTGGGACAGGGGTGACTGGGGCCAACGTCCTGACTTTC
CASSIGTGVTGANVLTF
>TRBV7-2|TRBD1|TRBJ2-5|13|.
TGTGCCAGCAGCTTGACAGGGTCAGAGACCCAGTACTTC
CASSLTGSETQYF
>TRBV15|TRBD1|TRBJ1-5|16|.
TGTGCCACCAGCCGAAAGGGACAGCATAGCAATCAGCCCCAGCATTTT
CATSRKGQHSNQPQHF
>TRBV7-9|TRBD2|TRBJ2-3|16|.
TGTGCCAGCAGCCCTCTAGCGGGGGGATTCACAGATACGCAGTATTTT
CASSPLAGGFTDTQYF
>TRBV6-2/TRBV6-3|TRBD1|TRBJ1-5|18|.
TGTGCCAGCACCCCACCTTTGACAGGGGTAGAAGGTAATCAGCCCCAGCATTTT
CASTPPLTGVEGNQPQHF
>TRBV6-6|TRBD1|TRBJ2-4|12|.
TGTGCCAGCAGCTACACAGGGGACATTCAGTACTTC
CASSYTGDIQYF